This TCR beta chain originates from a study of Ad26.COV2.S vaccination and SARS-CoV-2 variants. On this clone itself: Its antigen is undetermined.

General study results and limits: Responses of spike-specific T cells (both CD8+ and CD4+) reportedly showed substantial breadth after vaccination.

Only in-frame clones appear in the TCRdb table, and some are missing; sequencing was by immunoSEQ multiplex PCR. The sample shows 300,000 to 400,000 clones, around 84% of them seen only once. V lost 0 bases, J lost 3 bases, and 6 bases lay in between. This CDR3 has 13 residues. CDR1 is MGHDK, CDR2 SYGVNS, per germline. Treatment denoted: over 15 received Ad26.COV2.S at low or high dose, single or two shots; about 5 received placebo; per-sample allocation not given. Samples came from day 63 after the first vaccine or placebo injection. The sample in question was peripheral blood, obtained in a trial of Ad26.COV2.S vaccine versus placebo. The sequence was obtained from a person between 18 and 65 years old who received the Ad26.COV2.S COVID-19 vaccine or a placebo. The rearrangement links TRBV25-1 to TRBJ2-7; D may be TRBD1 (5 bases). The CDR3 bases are TGTGCCAGCAGTGAATATACAGGCTACGAGCAGTACTTC. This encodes CASSEYTGYEQYF.